The 25 T cell receptor beta chains listed next were all sequenced from one sample in a study of T cell repertoires in cytomegalovirus infection. TCRdb reprocessed the reads with MiXCR, giving one entry per CDR3 protein. Of hundreds of thousands of distinct CDR3 sequences in the sample, about 11% were seen once. The specimen was PBMCs. These receptors were collected from a human donor in good health (CMV status not recorded). Some clones in this sample may be carry-over from other donors' samples.

The sample holds many counts of this clonotype. This chain connects TRBV5-6 to TRBJ2-1, with 8 bases fitting TRBD2. Germline loops: CDR1 SGHDT, CDR2 YYEEEE. J lost 3 bases, V lost 5 bases, and 13 bases had no gene match. The CDR3 extends over 17 amino acids. CDR3: CASRWSGKLADYNEQFF. The CDR3 DNA reads TGTGCCAGCAGGTGGTCGGGGAAACTAGCGGACTACAATGAGCAGTTCTTC.

The J gene is TRBJ1-1, the V gene TRBV5-6, with unresolved D. Germline V gene sequence: CDR1 SGHDT, CDR2 YYEEEE. The CDR3 length is 12 residues. Trimming stripped 4 bases from V and 4 bases from J, with 8 bases between. CDR3 bases: TGTGCCAGCAGCCTACTTTTCACTGAAGCTTTCTTT. It is translated as CASSLLFTEAFF.

This clonotype has ten or more counts. The chain uses TRBV7-2 and TRBJ2-5; D may correspond to TRBD1 or TRBD2 (6 bases each). Per germline, CDR1 SGHTA and CDR2 FQGNSA. V was trimmed by 1 base and J by 1 base, leaving 10 bases between them. This CDR3 spans 15 amino acids. Here the CDR3 reads CASSLVRGPQETQYF. The CDR3 bases are TGTGCCAGCAGCTTAGTACGGGGGCCCCAAGAGACCCAGTACTTC.

This clonotype appeared many times. The rearrangement joins TRBV12-3 or TRBV12-4 to TRBJ2-1; 8 bases agree with TRBD2. This CDR3 comprises 16 residues. V shed 6 bases and J 4 bases; nucleotides not matched to a gene: 11. CDR3 DNA sequence: TGTGCCAGCAGCACCCCGGGACTAGTTGGGTACAATGAGCAGTTCTTC. This gives the protein CASSTPGLVGYNEQFF.

The table lists this clonotype with many counts. The genes are TRBV28 and TRBJ2-1, with 7 bases fitting TRBD2. Germline loops: CDR1 MDHEN, CDR2 SYDVKM. There are 16 residues in the CDR3. V lost 6 bases to trimming and J lost 0 bases; unmatched junction nucleotides: 8. CDR3 sequence reads: CASRKGLPSSYNEQFF. The CDR3 DNA is TGTGCCAGCAGAAAGGGACTACCAAGCTCCTACAATGAGCAGTTCTTC.

This clonotype came up a few times. The V and J genes are TRBV19 and TRBJ1-5; 8 bases line up with TRBD1. Germline V gene lookup returns CDR1 LNHDA and CDR2 SQIVND (reference sequence). The CDR3 has 16 amino acids. The V segment lost 5 bases and the J segment 0 bases; nucleotides outside the gene matches: 6. The CDR3 DNA reads TGTGCCAGTAGTCCGGACAGGGCTTATAGCAATCAGCCCCAGCATTTT. This gives the protein CASSPDRAYSNQPQHF.

This clonotype has at least ten counts. The CDR3 nucleotides are TGCAGCGTTTATGGACAGGGGGCTTCGGAGACCCAGTACTTC. Encoded protein: CSVYGQGASETQYF. This chain joins TRBV29-1 and TRBJ2-5, with 11 nucleotides matching TRBD1. The length of the CDR3 is 14 residues. Trimming cost V 5 bases and J 5 bases; bases outside gene matches: 7. CDR1 and CDR2 from the germline V gene are SQVTM and ANQGSEA.

This rearrangement joins TRBV20-1 to TRBJ2-4, with 9 bases lining up with TRBD2. CDR1 and CDR2 (germline): DFQATT, SNEGSKA (reference sequence). CDR3 length: 16 amino acids. V lost 3 bases and J lost 1; bases outside the gene matches: 7. The CDR3, as DNA: TGCAGTGCTAGGGGCGGGAGGGCCAAGGCCAAAAACATTCAGTACTTC. As protein: CSARGGRAKAKNIQYF.

This clonotype was seen at least ten times. In DNA, the CDR3 is TGTGCCAGCAGTGGGACCTACTACACTGAAGCTTTCTTT. It translates to CASSGTYYTEAFF. This rearrangement joins TRBV2 to TRBJ1-1; D ambiguous. Trimming stripped 4 bases from V and 3 bases from J, with 9 bases between. CDR1 SNHLY and CDR2 FYNNEI come from the germline V gene. The length of the CDR3 is 13 residues.

V is TRBV28 and J is TRBJ2-1; possibly TRBD2 for D (6 bases). Looked up from germline, CDR1 is MDHEN and CDR2 is SYDVKM. With 5 bases removed from V and 2 bases from J, the gap between germline ends came to 13 bases. CDR3 length equals 15 residues. CDR3 in amino acids: CASSPPRRAYNEQFF. The CDR3 DNA follows: TGTGCCAGCAGTCCCCCCCGGAGGGCCTACAATGAGCAGTTCTTC. Together with reference TRBV28 and TRBJ2-1, the CDR3 gives the full variable domain: DVKVTQSSRYLVKRTGEKVFLECVQDMDHENMFWYRQDPGLGLRLIYFSYDVKMKEKGDIPEGYSVSREKKERFSLILESASTNQTSMYLCASSPPRRAYNEQFFGPGTRLTVL.

This clonotype appeared many times. J is TRBJ1-1 and V is TRBV27, with 9 positions matching TRBD1. The V gene end was trimmed by 3 bases and the J gene end by 5 bases; junction bases not matched to a gene: 1. The CDR3 is 13 amino acids. Germline CDR1 is MNHEY and CDR2 is SMNVEV (reference sequence). The CDR3 DNA reads TGTGCCAGCAGTTTCGACAGGGGGACTGAAGCTTTCTTT. Amino acids: CASSFDRGTEAFF.

This clonotype was seen many times. The chain couples TRBV7-2 to TRBJ1-5; D uncertain. The CDR3 has 14 residues. Per the germline V gene, CDR1 is SGHTA and CDR2 is FQGNSA. Trimming removed 0 bases from V and 7 bases from J, with 10 bases in between. CDR3 coding DNA: TGTGCCAGCAGCTTAGCGCCCAGCGGCCAGCCCCAGCATTTT. Protein sequence: CASSLAPSGQPQHF.

V and J are TRBV6-6 and TRBJ1-2; D is unclear. The CDR3 has 14 amino acids. Germline V gene lookup returns CDR1 MNHNY and CDR2 SVGAGI (reference sequence). V lost 2 bases, J lost 6 bases, and 13 bases lay in between. CDR3 sequence reads: CASSYTSGSDGYTF. As DNA, the CDR3 is TGTGCCAGCAGTTACACCTCGGGGTCTGATGGCTACACCTTC.

This clonotype has only a few counts. The chain is built from TRBV28 and TRBJ1-1, with D possibly being TRBD1 (5 bases). Germline V gene data show CDR1 as MDHEN and CDR2 as SYDVKM. The CDR3 extends over 14 amino acids. V dropped 2 bases and J dropped 7 bases, with 14 bases sitting between them. CDR3 coding DNA: TGTGCCAGCAGTTTACGAAGGGGCCGGGGTGAAGCTTTCTTT. It codes for CASSLRRGRGEAFF.

Many counts were recorded for this clonotype. The chain joins TRBV28 to TRBJ1-2; unclear D gene. CDR1 is MDHEN, CDR2 SYDVKM, per germline. V gave up 7 bases and J gave up 8 bases, with 17 bases separating them. The CDR3 totals 13 residues. CDR3 residues: CASIPKGLVGYTF. The CDR3 DNA reads as TGTGCCAGCATCCCGAAAGGGCTCGTAGGCTACACCTTC.

Here the CDR3 reads CASGLTGANTGELFF. The CDR3 bases are TGTGCTAGTGGATTGACAGGGGCGAACACCGGGGAGCTGTTTTTT. This rearrangement joins TRBV12-5 to TRBJ2-2, with 8 bases fitting TRBD1. CDR1 LGHNT and CDR2 FRNRAP come from the germline V gene. J lost 0 bases, V lost 6 bases, and 3 bases had no gene match. The length of the CDR3 is 15 residues.

This clonotype has a handful of counts. This chain connects TRBV5-6 to TRBJ2-2, with a weak D call TRBD1 (6 bases). Between the trimmed V and J ends, which lost 3 bases and 4 bases, there was a span of 16 bases. Germline loops: CDR1 SGHDT, CDR2 YYEEEE. The CDR3 length is 16 residues. CDR3 nucleotide sequence: TGTGCCAGCAGCTCTCCACAGGGTCTGTTCACCGGGGAGCTGTTTTTT. Translation gives CASSSPQGLFTGELFF.

This clonotype has more than one count but fewer than ten. DNA for the CDR3: TGCAGTGCGACGGACCGCAATCAGCCCCAGCATTTT. This codes for CSATDRNQPQHF. This chain uses TRBV20-1 with TRBJ1-5, with unresolved D. Germline-derived CDR1 and CDR2 are DFQATT and SNEGSKA (reference sequence). The CDR3 covers 12 residues. The V end lost 6 bases, the J end lost 2 bases, and 8 bases lay between the germline ends.

This rearrangement joins TRBV13 to TRBJ1-1, with D uncertain. Germline assignment: CDR1 PRHDT and CDR2 FYEKMQ (reference sequence). This CDR3 spans 17 amino acids. Trimming removed 5 bases from V and 0 bases from J, with 19 bases in between. CDR3 sequence reads: CASSPSGERHLNTEAFF. DNA for the CDR3: TGTGCCAGCAGCCCATCTGGAGAACGGCACCTGAACACTGAAGCTTTCTTT.

This clonotype was recorded a few times. The V call is TRBV20-1, the J call TRBJ2-6; 14 bases align to TRBD2. The trim removed 0 bases at V and 0 bases at J, leaving 13 bases unmatched. CDR1 and CDR2 from the germline V gene are DFQATT and SNEGSKA (reference sequence). The CDR3 is 22 amino acids. The CDR3 nucleotides are TGCAGTGCTAGAGAGAGGCGGGGGCTGGGGACTAGCGGGAGCTCTGGGGCCAACGTCCTGACTTTC. Translating it yields CSARERRGLGTSGSSGANVLTF.

The J gene is TRBJ1-1, the V gene TRBV11-2; no firm D call. This CDR3 is built from 12 residues. CDR1 is SGHAT, CDR2 FQNNGV, per germline. V was pared by 2 bases and J by 8 bases, with 9 bases between. CDR3 sequence reads: CASSLNEGEAFF. The CDR3 DNA reads TGTGCCAGCAGCTTAAATGAGGGAGAAGCTTTCTTT.

This clonotype was recorded at least ten times. The chain carries TRBV19 and TRBJ2-2; 15 positions match TRBD2. Germline values: CDR1 LNHDA, CDR2 SQIVND (reference sequence). The CDR3 is made up of 16 amino acids. The V and J ends lost 6 bases and 3 bases, in that order; junction bases with no gene match: 2. CDR3 in amino acids: CASRRTSGGDTGELFF. CDR3 nucleotides: TGTGCCAGTAGGCGGACTAGCGGGGGGGACACCGGGGAGCTGTTTTTT.

This chain uses TRBV27 with TRBJ2-6; no definite D call. The CDR3 loop spans 17 amino acids. Germline V gene data show CDR1 as MNHEY and CDR2 as SMNVEV (reference sequence). Trimming stripped 5 bases from V and 0 bases from J, with 14 bases between. The CDR3 loop reads CASSPRFLDSGANVLTF. In DNA form, the CDR3 reads TGTGCCAGCAGTCCTCGGTTCCTCGACTCTGGGGCCAACGTCCTGACTTTC.

This clonotype was seen at least ten times. The V gene is TRBV4-2, the J gene TRBJ2-1; D could derive from TRBD1 or TRBD2 (6 bases each). The CDR3 covers 18 residues. Germline CDR1 reads LGHNA; CDR2 reads YNFKEQ. V was pared by 1 base and J by 3 bases, with 19 bases between. The CDR3 reads CASSQGEGGSRGYNEQFF. CDR3 bases: TGTGCCAGCAGCCAAGGAGAAGGGGGGTCCCGGGGCTACAATGAGCAGTTCTTC.

This clonotype was observed at least ten times. V gene TRBV15 combines with J gene TRBJ2-5, with D perhaps matching TRBD2 (6 bases). The V and J ends lost 5 bases and 1 base respectively, with 17 bases between them. The length of the CDR3 is 16 residues. In germline, CDR1 is LNHNV, CDR2 YYDKDF (reference sequence). As DNA, the CDR3 is TGTGCCACCAGCGGCTGGGAGGTCGAATCCCAAGAGACCCAGTACTTC. Translation: CATSGWEVESQETQYF. The whole variable domain, filled in from reference TRBV15 and TRBJ2-5, reads DAMVIQNPRYQVTQFGKPVTLSCSQTLNHNVMYWYQQKSSQAPKLLFHYYDKDFNNEADTPDNFQSRRPNTSFCFLDIRSPGLGDTAMYLCATSGWEVESQETQYFGPGTRLLVL.